The entry below describes one TCR beta chain. This entry is derived from a study of blood T cell repertoires in COVID-19. On the study more broadly: Acute and convalescent COVID-19 specimens originated in the United States, Italy and Spain. PBMCs, B-cell-depleted T cells, or T cells were the source of the cDNA or gDNA that made up the material.

The CDR3 loop spans 13 amino acids. The germline gives CDR1 LNHDA, CDR2 SQIVND (reference sequence). The J segment lost 8 bases and the V segment lost 6 bases, leaving 8 bases of the junction unmatched. In the authors' workflow: Estimation of nucleated cell counts relied on the amplification of reference gene primers. Sequencing used immunoSEQ multiplex PCR; TCRdb keeps in-frame clones, though not all of them. The V and J calls and clone size are taken from that table; D and trimming were inferred from the DNA. The table includes 200,000 to 300,000 clones, 83% detected once. The sequencing sample was made of peripheral blood. This sequence was found in a human donor in a cohort sampled during active COVID-19. The V call is TRBV19, the J call TRBJ1-2, with TRBD1 matching over 8 bases. The CDR3 DNA follows: TGTGCCAGTAGCCCCGGACAGGGCGGAGGCTACACCTTC. It specifies CASSPGQGGGYTF.